A selection of T cell receptor beta chains follows, all from one sample in a study of T cell responses to AZD1222 COVID-19 vaccine. Generated by immunoSEQ multiplex PCR, the TCRdb table keeps only in-frame clones and is missing some. This sample has 150,000 to 200,000 clones, with less than 95% found just once. Sample: peripheral blood, taken 28 days after the second AZD1222 dose. The receptors originated from an adult who received the AZD1222 COVID-19 vaccine. Each CDR3 is given with its conserved first and last residue. A D gene is named only where the DNA matches it firmly. Clone size is given for some rows only: seen once, a few or many times, or a class if the clone is expanded.

clone size	J gene	D gene	V gene	CDR3 protein	CDR3 DNA
-	TRBJ1-1	-	TRBV28	CASRTTENEAFF	TGTGCCAGCAGAACTACCGAGAATGAAGCTTTCTTT
once	TRBJ1-2	-	TRBV13	CASVRRGFYGYTF	TGTGCCAGCGTGCGAAGGGGCTTTTATGGCTACACCTTC
-	TRBJ2-7	-	TRBV6-5	CASSYSQDTTYEQYF	TGTGCCAGCAGTTACTCTCAAGACACGACTTACGAGCAGTACTTC
-	TRBJ1-5	-	TRBV27	CASSWTWHDQPQHF	TGTGCCAGCAGTTGGACGTGGCACGATCAGCCCCAGCATTTT
-	TRBJ1-2	-	TRBV28	CASSLSFRNGRVGYTF	TGTGCCAGCAGCCTATCGTTCCGGAACGGGAGAGTTGGCTACACCTTC
-	TRBJ1-5	TRBD1	TRBV19	CASSNKPGTGFQPQHF	TGTGCCAGTAGTAACAAGCCCGGGACAGGGTTTCAGCCCCAGCATTTT
-	TRBJ2-3	-	TRBV5-4	CASSRPQDTQYF	TGTGCCAGCAGCCGTCCACAGGATACGCAGTATTTT
-	TRBJ1-6	-	TRBV2	CASSDDSPLHF	TGTGCCAGCAGTGACGATTCACCCCTCCACTTT
once	TRBJ1-4	-	TRBV30	CAWSVPGHATNEKLFF	TGTGCCTGGAGTGTACCAGGTCATGCAACTAATGAAAAACTGTTTTTT
-	TRBJ1-2	-	TRBV5-4	CASSLDGEGYTF	TGTGCCAGCAGCTTGGACGGTGAGGGCTACACCTTC
few	TRBJ2-7	TRBD2	TRBV7-2	CASSLMAGERYEQYF	TGTGCCAGCAGCTTAATGGCGGGGGAAAGATACGAGCAGTACTTC
-	TRBJ1-2	TRBD1	TRBV7-6	CASSLAEGDRGDGYTF	TGTGCCAGCAGCTTAGCCGAGGGAGACAGGGGGGATGGCTACACCTTC